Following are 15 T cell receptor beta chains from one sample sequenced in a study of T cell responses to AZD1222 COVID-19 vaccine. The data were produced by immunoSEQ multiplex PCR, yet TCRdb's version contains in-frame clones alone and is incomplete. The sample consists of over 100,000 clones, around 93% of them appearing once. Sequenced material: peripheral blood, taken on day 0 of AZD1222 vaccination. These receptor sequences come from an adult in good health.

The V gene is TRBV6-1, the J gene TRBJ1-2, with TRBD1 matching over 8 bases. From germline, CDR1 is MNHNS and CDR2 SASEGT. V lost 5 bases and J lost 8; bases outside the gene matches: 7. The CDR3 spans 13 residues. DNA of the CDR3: TGTGCCAGCAGTTATAAACAGGGGGAGGGCTACACCTTC. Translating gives CASSYKQGEGYTF.

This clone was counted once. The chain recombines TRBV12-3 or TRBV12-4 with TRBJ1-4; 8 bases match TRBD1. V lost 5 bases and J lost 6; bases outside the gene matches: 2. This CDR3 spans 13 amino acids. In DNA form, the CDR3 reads TGTGCCAGCAGTGGACAGGGCCATGAAAAACTGTTTTTT. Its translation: CASSGQGHEKLFF.

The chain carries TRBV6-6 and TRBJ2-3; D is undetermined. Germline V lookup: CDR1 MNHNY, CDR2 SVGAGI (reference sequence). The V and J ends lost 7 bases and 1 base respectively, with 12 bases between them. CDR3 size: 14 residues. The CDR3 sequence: CASIDTLGTDTQYF. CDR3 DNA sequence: TGTGCCAGCATCGATACTCTTGGCACAGATACGCAGTATTTT.

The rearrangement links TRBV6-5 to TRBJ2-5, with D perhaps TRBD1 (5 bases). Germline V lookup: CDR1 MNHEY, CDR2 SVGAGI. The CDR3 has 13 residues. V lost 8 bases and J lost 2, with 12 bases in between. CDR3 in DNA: TGTGCCAGCTTCGCAGGGCCACAAGAGACCCAGTACTTC. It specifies CASFAGPQETQYF.

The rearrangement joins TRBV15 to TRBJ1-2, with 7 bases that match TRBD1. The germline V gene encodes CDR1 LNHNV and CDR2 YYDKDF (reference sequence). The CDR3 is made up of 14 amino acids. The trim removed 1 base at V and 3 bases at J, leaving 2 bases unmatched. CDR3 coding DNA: TGTGCCACCAGCAGAGCCGGGACAGACTATGGCTACACCTTC. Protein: CATSRAGTDYGYTF.

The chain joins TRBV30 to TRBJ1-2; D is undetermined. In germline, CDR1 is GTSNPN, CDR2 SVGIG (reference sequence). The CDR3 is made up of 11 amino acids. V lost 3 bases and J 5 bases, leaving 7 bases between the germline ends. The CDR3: CAWSPVYGYTF. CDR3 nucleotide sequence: TGTGCCTGGAGCCCGGTTTATGGCTACACCTTC.

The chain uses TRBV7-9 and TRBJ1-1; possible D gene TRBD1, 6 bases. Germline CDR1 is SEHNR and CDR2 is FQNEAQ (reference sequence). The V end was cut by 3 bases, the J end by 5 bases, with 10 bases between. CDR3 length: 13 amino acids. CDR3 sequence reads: CASSLTGLTEAFF. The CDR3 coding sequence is TGTGCCAGCAGCTTGACAGGACTTACTGAAGCTTTCTTT.

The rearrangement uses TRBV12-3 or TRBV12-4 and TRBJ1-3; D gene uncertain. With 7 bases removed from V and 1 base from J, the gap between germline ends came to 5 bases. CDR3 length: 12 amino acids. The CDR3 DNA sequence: TGTGCCAGCACCCAATCTGGAAACACCATATATTTT. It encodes CASTQSGNTIYF.

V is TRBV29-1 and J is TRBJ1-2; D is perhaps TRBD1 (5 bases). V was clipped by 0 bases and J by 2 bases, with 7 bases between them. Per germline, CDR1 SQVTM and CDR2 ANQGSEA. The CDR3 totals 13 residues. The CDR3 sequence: CSVEERTNYGYTF. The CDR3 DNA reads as TGCAGCGTTGAAGAGCGGACAAACTATGGCTACACCTTC.

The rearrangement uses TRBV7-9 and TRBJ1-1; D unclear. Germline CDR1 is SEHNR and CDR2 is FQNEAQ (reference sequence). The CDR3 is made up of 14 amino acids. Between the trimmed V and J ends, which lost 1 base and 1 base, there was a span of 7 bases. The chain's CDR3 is CASSLVSSNTEAFF. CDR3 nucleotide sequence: TGTGCCAGCAGCTTAGTTTCCTCGAACACTGAAGCTTTCTTT.

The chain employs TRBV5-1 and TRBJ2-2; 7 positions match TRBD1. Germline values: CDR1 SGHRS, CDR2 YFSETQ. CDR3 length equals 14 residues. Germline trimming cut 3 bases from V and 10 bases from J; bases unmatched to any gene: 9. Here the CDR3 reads CASSSPTGMEELFF. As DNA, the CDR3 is TGCGCCAGCAGCTCCCCGACAGGGATGGAGGAGCTGTTTTTT.

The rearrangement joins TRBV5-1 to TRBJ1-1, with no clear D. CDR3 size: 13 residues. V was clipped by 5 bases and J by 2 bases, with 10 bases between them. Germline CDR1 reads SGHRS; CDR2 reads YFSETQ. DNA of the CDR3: TGCGCCAGCAGTAACGGGGAAAACACTGAAGCTTTCTTT. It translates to CASSNGENTEAFF. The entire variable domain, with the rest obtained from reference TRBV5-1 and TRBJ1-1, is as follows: KAGVTQTPRYLIKTRGQQVTLSCSPISGHRSVSWYQQTPGQGLQFLFEYFSETQRNKGNFPGRFSGRQFSNSRSEMNVSTLELGDSALYLCASSNGENTEAFFGQGTRLTVV.

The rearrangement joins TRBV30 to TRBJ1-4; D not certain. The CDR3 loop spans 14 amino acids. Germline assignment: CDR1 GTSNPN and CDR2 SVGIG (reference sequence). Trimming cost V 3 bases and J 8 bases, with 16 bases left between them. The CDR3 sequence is CAWSPGRGEEKLFF. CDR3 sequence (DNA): TGTGCCTGGAGCCCGGGCCGCGGGGAAGAAAAACTGTTTTTT.

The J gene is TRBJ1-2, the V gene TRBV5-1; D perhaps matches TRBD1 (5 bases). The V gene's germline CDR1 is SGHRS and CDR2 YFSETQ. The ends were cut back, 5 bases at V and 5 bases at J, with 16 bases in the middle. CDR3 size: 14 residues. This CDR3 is CASRVNEGRYGYTF. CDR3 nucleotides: TGCGCCAGCAGAGTGAATGAGGGGAGGTATGGCTACACCTTC.

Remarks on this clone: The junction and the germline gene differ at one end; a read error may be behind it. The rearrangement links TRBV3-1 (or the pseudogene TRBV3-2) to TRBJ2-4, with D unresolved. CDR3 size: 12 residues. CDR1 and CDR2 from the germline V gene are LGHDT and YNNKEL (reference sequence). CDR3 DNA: TGTGCCAGCAGCCCATGGTCCGGAAAAGTGAACTTC. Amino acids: CASSPWSGKVNF.